These T cell receptor beta chains were read from a single sample in a study of T cell responses to AZD1222 COVID-19 vaccine. Repertoires were generated with immunoSEQ multiplex PCR, while TCRdb's copy carries only in-frame clones and drops some. Among 150,000 to 180,000 clones listed, around 85% were seen once. The starting material was peripheral blood, obtained on day 0 of MenACWY control vaccination. The receptors come from an adult in good health. CDR3s include the opening cysteine and the closing phenylalanine or tryptophan. The D gene is left open where the match is weak. For some rows the clone size is stated as once, few or many, or as a class when expanded; others skip it.

size: -
D: -
J: TRBJ1-2
V: TRBV29-1
CDR3: CSVRGEYGYTF
DNA: TGCAGCGTCAGGGGAGAGTATGGCTACACCTTC

size: -
D: TRBD2
J: TRBJ2-5
V: TRBV7-2
CDR3: CASSLGLAGGVETQYF
DNA: TGTGCCAGCAGCTTGGGACTAGCGGGTGGAGTAGAGACCCAGTACTTC

size: -
D: -
J: TRBJ1-1
V: TRBV6-2/TRBV6-3
CDR3: CASSHLQQGEAFF
DNA: TGTGCCAGCAGCCACCTTCAGCAGGGTGAAGCTTTCTTT

size: -
D: -
J: TRBJ2-6
V: TRBV6-4
CDR3: CASTNLSGANVLTF
DNA: TGTGCCAGCACTAACCTCTCTGGGGCCAACGTCCTGACTTTC

size: -
D: TRBD1
J: TRBJ1-2
V: TRBV10-2
CDR3: CASKGRGRSGYTF
DNA: TGCGCCAGCAAGGGCAGGGGGCGCTCTGGCTACACCTTC

size: -
D: TRBD1
J: TRBJ1-2
V: TRBV11-2
CDR3: CASSRDRNYGYTF
DNA: TGTGCCAGCAGCCGGGACAGGAACTATGGCTACACCTTC

size: -
D: -
J: TRBJ1-5
V: TRBV6-2/TRBV6-3
CDR3: CASSYSGNSNQPQHF
DNA: TGTGCCAGCAGTTACTCCGGGAACAGCAATCAGCCCCAGCATTTT

size: once
D: -
J: TRBJ1-2
V: TRBV2
CDR3: CASRNTGTYGYTF
DNA: TGTGCCAGCAGGAACACAGGGACCTATGGCTACACCTTC

size: -
D: -
J: TRBJ1-4
V: TRBV4-3
CDR3: CASSQDPGTHEKLFF
DNA: TGCGCCAGCAGCCAAGACCCCGGGACACATGAAAAACTGTTTTTT

size: -
D: -
J: TRBJ2-1
V: TRBV6-4
CDR3: CASSEADYREQFF
DNA: TGTGCCAGCAGTGAGGCAGATTACCGGGAGCAGTTCTTC

size: -
D: -
J: TRBJ2-2
V: TRBV19
CDR3: CAAGNLGTGELFF
DNA: TGTGCCGCCGGAAACCTAGGGACCGGGGAGCTGTTTTTT

size: -
D: -
J: TRBJ1-4
V: TRBV6-6
CDR3: CASSLRPLGATNEKLFF
DNA: TGTGCCAGCAGTCTCCGCCCCCTGGGAGCAACTAATGAAAAACTGTTTTTT

size: -
D: -
J: TRBJ2-3
V: TRBV9
CDR3: CASSGGIPGRINTQYF
DNA: TGTGCCAGCAGCGGGGGGATTCCGGGACGGATAAATACGCAGTATTTT

size: -
D: -
J: TRBJ1-1
V: TRBV2
CDR3: CASTDRGGIAFF
DNA: TGTGCCAGCACCGACCGGGGGGGGATAGCTTTCTTT

size: -
D: -
J: TRBJ2-1
V: TRBV4-1
CDR3: CASSDYNEQFF
DNA: TGCGCCAGCAGCGATTACAATGAGCAGTTCTTC

size: -
D: -
J: TRBJ2-5
V: TRBV21-1
CDR3: CASSKLGLGRGREYF
DNA: TGTGCCAGCAGCAAATTGGGTCTCGGAAGGGGGAGGGAGTACTTC

size: -
D: -
J: TRBJ1-5
V: TRBV15
CDR3: CATSRDLEGRQPQHF
DNA: TGTGCCACCAGCAGAGATCTGGAGGGCCGACAGCCCCAGCATTTT

size: -
D: TRBD1
J: TRBJ1-5
V: TRBV29-1
CDR3: CSVTTGPNQPQHF
DNA: TGCAGCGTGACGACAGGGCCCAATCAGCCCCAGCATTTT

size: -
D: -
J: TRBJ1-5
V: TRBV12-3/TRBV12-4
CDR3: CASSPGIPQHF
DNA: TGTGCCAGCAGTCCCGGGATCCCCCAGCATTTT

size: -
D: -
J: TRBJ1-1
V: TRBV6-2/TRBV6-3
CDR3: CASSYGGISTEAFF
DNA: TGTGCCAGCAGTTACGGGGGGATTAGCACTGAAGCTTTCTTT

size: -
D: -
J: TRBJ1-4
V: TRBV5-1
CDR3: CASSLLARTNEKLFF
DNA: TGCGCCAGCAGCTTGCTTGCAAGAACTAATGAAAAACTGTTTTTT

size: -
D: TRBD1
J: TRBJ2-2
V: TRBV5-1
CDR3: CASSLLRGLAGELFF
DNA: TGCGCCAGCAGCTTATTAAGGGGGCTTGCCGGGGAGCTGTTTTTT

size: once
D: -
J: TRBJ1-5
V: TRBV28
CDR3: CASSTGNQPQHF
DNA: TGTGCCAGCAGTACAGGCAATCAGCCCCAGCATTTT

size: once
D: -
J: TRBJ2-7
V: TRBV13
CDR3: CASSSGRSPDYEQYF
DNA: TGTGCCAGCAGCTCGGGGAGGTCACCCGACTACGAGCAGTACTTC

size: -
D: -
J: TRBJ2-2
V: TRBV7-9
CDR3: CASSLFLGIGGELFF
DNA: TGTGCCAGCAGCTTATTTTTGGGGATTGGCGGGGAGCTGTTTTTT

size: -
D: -
J: TRBJ1-1
V: TRBV19
CDR3: CASSMGGTEAFF
DNA: TGTGCCAGTAGTATGGGGGGCACTGAAGCTTTCTTT

size: -
D: TRBD2
J: TRBJ2-3
V: TRBV5-1
CDR3: CASSLSVAGVRDTQYF
DNA: TGCGCCAGCAGCTTGAGTGTAGCGGGGGTCCGGGATACGCAGTATTTT

size: -
D: TRBD1
J: TRBJ1-5
V: TRBV6-5
CDR3: CASRRKAGGGEPQHF
DNA: TGTGCCAGCAGGAGGAAGGCAGGGGGCGGGGAGCCCCAGCATTTT

size: -
D: -
J: TRBJ2-2
V: TRBV18
CDR3: CASSLLSTGELFF
DNA: TGTGCCAGCTCCCTCCTTAGCACCGGGGAGCTGTTTTTT